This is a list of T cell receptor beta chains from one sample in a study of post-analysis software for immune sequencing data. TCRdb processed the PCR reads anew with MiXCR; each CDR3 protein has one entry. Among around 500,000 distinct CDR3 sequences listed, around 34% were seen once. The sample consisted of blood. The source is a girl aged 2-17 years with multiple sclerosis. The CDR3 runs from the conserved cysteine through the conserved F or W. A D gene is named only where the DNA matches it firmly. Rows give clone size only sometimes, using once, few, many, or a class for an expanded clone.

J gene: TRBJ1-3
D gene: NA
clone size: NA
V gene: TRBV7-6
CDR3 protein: CASSHHSGSGNTIYF
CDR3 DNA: TGTGCCAGCAGCCATCATAGTGGATCCGGAAACACCATATATTTT

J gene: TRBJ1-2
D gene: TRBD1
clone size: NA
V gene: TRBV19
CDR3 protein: CASSIQRDSPSYGYTF
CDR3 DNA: TGTGCCAGTAGTATTCAAAGGGACAGCCCCAGCTATGGCTACACCTTC

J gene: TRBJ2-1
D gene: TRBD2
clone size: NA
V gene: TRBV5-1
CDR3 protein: CASSLGRDAIQAFF
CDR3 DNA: TGCGCCAGCAGCCTGGGGAGGGACGCAATACAGGCGTTCTTC

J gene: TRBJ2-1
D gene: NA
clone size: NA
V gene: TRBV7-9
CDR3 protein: CASSLVGGRVGNEQFF
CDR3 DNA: TGTGCCAGCAGCTTAGTGGGTGGGAGAGTCGGCAATGAGCAGTTCTTC

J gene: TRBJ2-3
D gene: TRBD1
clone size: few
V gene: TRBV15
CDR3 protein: CATSRGHGNYRGRGDTQYF
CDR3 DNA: TGTGCCACCAGCAGAGGCCATGGAAACTACAGGGGCCGGGGAGATACGCAGTATTTT

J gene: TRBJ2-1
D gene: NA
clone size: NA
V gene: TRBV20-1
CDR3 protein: CSASERISYNEQFF
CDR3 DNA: TGCAGTGCTAGTGAGCGGATCTCCTACAATGAGCAGTTCTTC

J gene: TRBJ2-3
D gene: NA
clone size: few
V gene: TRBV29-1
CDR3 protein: CSVLVRSTDTQYF
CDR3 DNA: TGCAGCGTTCTCGTCCGGAGCACAGATACGCAGTATTTT

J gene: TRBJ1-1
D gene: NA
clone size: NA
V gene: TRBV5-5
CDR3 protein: CASSITRNTEAFF
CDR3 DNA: TGTGCCAGCAGCATTACAAGGAACACTGAAGCTTTCTTT

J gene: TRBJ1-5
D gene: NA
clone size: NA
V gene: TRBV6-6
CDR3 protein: CASSYVATSSNQPQHF
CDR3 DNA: TGTGCCAGCAGTTACGTGGCAACCAGTAGCAATCAGCCCCAGCATTTT

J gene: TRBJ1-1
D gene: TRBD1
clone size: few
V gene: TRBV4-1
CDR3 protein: CASSQVGTGLMNTEAFF
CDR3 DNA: TGCGCCAGCAGCCAAGTCGGGACAGGCCTTATGAACACTGAAGCTTTCTTT

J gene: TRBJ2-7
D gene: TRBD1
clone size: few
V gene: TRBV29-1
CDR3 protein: CSGGQGCDEQYF
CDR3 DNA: TGCAGCGGAGGACAGGGGTGCGACGAGCAGTACTTC

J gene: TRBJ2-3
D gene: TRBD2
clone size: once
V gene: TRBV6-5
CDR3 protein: CASPLAGARTDTQYF
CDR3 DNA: TGTGCCAGCCCACTAGCGGGGGCTCGAACAGATACGCAGTATTTT

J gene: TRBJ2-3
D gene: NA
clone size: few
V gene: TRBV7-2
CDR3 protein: CASTRGLSTDTQYF
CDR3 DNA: TGTGCCAGCACCAGGGGTTTGAGCACAGATACGCAGTATTTT

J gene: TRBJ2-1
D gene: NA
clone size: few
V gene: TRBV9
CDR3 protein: CASSAPGSVEQFF
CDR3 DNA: TGTGCCAGCAGCGCCCCAGGGTCAGTGGAGCAGTTCTTC

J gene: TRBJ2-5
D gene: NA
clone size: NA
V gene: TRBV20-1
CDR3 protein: CSARDRGAGETQYF
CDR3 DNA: TGCAGTGCTAGAGATCGCGGGGCCGGGGAGACCCAGTACTTC

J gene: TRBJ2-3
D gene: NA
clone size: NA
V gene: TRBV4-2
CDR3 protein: CASSQGPRGTDTQYF
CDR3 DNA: TGTGCCAGCAGCCAGGGCCCTAGGGGCACAGATACGCAGTATTTT